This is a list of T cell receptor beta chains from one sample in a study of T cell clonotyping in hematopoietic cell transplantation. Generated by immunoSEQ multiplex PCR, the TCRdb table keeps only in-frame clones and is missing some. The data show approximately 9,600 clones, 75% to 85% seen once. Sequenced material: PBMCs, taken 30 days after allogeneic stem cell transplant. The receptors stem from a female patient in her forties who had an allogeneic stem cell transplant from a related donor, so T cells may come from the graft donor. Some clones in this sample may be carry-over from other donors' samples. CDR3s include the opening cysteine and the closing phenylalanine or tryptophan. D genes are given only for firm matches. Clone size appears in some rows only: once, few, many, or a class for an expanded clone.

TGTGCCAGCAGTCGCTCTCGCGAGCAGTACTTC | CASSRSREQYF | NA | few | 11 | TRBJ2-7 | TRBV25-1
TGTGCCAGCAGCTTAGCGGTCGCGGGAGGGAGCACAGATACGCAGTATTTT | CASSLAVAGGSTDTQYF | TRBD2 | NA | 17 | TRBJ2-3 | TRBV7-6
TGTGCCAGCAGCCCTCAAGGGACTGCCGATGAAAAACTGTTTTTT | CASSPQGTADEKLFF | NA | NA | 15 | TRBJ1-4 | TRBV9
TGTGCCAGCAGCTTAGACTCCAGCAGAAATGAGCAGTTCTTC | CASSLDSSRNEQFF | NA | NA | 14 | TRBJ2-1 | TRBV11-2
TGCAGCGTTCAGAACGGGGTGACGAGCTACACCTTC | CSVQNGVTSYTF | NA | NA | 12 | TRBJ1-2 | TRBV29-1
TGTGCCAGCAGTTTATCGGGGACAGTTTATGGCTACACCTTC | CASSLSGTVYGYTF | TRBD1 | few | 14 | TRBJ1-2 | TRBV27
TGTGCCAGCAAACTGCTAGGTTATTATGGCTACACCTTC | CASKLLGYYGYTF | NA | NA | 13 | TRBJ1-2 | TRBV2
TGTGCCAGCAGCTCTCAGACTAGCTCCAGGTGGGCAGATACGCAGTATTTT | CASSSQTSSRWADTQYF | TRBD2 | NA | 17 | TRBJ2-3 | TRBV11-3
TGTGCCATCAGTGACCAGGGGGCGCCCCCCTACGAGCAGTACTTC | CAISDQGAPPYEQYF | TRBD1 | few | 15 | TRBJ2-7 | TRBV10-3
TGTGCCAGCAGTTTATCGACGGGGGCAAGGGGCTACACCTTC | CASSLSTGARGYTF | NA | few | 14 | TRBJ1-2 | TRBV27
TGTGCCAGCAGCACGACTAGCGGGTACCTGGGGGAGCAGTTCTTC | CASSTTSGYLGEQFF | TRBD2 | NA | 15 | TRBJ2-1 | TRBV7-9
TGTGCCTGGAGTCACCAAAATGAGCAGTTCTTC | CAWSHQNEQFF | NA | few | 11 | TRBJ2-1 | TRBV30
TGTGCCAGTAGTATAGCGATGGCACGGCAAGCTAACTATGGCTACACCTTC | CASSIAMARQANYGYTF | NA | once | 17 | TRBJ1-2 | TRBV19
TGCGCCAGCAGCCAAGTAGGGGTCGGGTGGAACACAGATACGCAGTATTTT | CASSQVGVGWNTDTQYF | NA | medium-sized | 17 | TRBJ2-3 | TRBV4-1
TGTGCCAGCAGCCCAACAAGGGGCGGAACCTCCTACAATGAGCAGTTCTTC | CASSPTRGGTSYNEQFF | NA | NA | 17 | TRBJ2-1 | TRBV14
TGTGCCAGCAGTCCCCAACCCGGGACAGAGTACGAGCAGTACTTC | CASSPQPGTEYEQYF | TRBD1 | NA | 15 | TRBJ2-7 | TRBV7-6
TGTGCCATCAGTGATTGGAATTCACCCCTCCACTTT | CAISDWNSPLHF | NA | NA | 12 | TRBJ1-6 | TRBV10-3
TGTGCCAGCAGTCCGTTAGGGGGGCATAATGAGCAGTTCTTC | CASSPLGGHNEQFF | NA | NA | 14 | TRBJ2-1 | TRBV25-1
TGCGCCAGCAGCCACCTTAGCCAGCCCCAGCATTTT | CASSHLSQPQHF | NA | NA | 12 | TRBJ1-5 | TRBV4-3
TGTGCCAGCAGTGAAAGGGGGTGGAATGAGCAGTTCTTC | CASSERGWNEQFF | NA | few | 13 | TRBJ2-1 | TRBV6-1
TGTGCCAGCAGCGGGACGGGGAATGGCTACACCTTC | CASSGTGNGYTF | NA | NA | 12 | TRBJ1-2 | TRBV16
TGTGCCTGGAGTGTTAGTTGGACAGCCATCACCGGGGAGCTGTTTTTT | CAWSVSWTAITGELFF | NA | NA | 16 | TRBJ2-2 | TRBV30
TGCGCCAGCAGCCAAGGATATTATGAAAAACTGTTTTTT | CASSQGYYEKLFF | NA | NA | 13 | TRBJ1-4 | TRBV4-1
TGTGCCAGCAGTATAACGGGACCGACGAACACCGGGGAGCTGTTTTTT | CASSITGPTNTGELFF | NA | NA | 16 | TRBJ2-2 | TRBV5-4
TGCACCGTCCGCCTGGGCGGGAAGAGCACAGATACGCAGTATTTT | CTVRLGGKSTDTQYF | NA | NA | 15 | TRBJ2-3 | TRBV29-1
TGTGCCAGCAGTCAAACGACAGGGAAATACGAGCAGTACTTC | CASSQTTGKYEQYF | TRBD1 | NA | 14 | TRBJ2-7 | TRBV6-5
TGTGCCAGCAGCCAAGATTACAGCGGGAATCTCGGGGAGCTGTTTTTT | CASSQDYSGNLGELFF | TRBD2 | NA | 16 | TRBJ2-2 | TRBV14
TGCGCCAGCAGCCAAGATAGGGGAGCAGCCCAGCATTTT | CASSQDRGAAQHF | NA | NA | 13 | TRBJ1-5 | TRBV4-1
TGTGCCAGCAGCCAAGTCCCGGGACAGGGCTCTGGGGCCAACGTCCTGACTTTC | CASSQVPGQGSGANVLTF | TRBD1 | NA | 18 | TRBJ2-6 | TRBV14
TGTGCCAGCAGCCCTACATCAGGACTACTCAATGAGCAGTTCTTC | CASSPTSGLLNEQFF | NA | NA | 15 | TRBJ2-1 | TRBV6-5
TGTGCCGTTGGGCCGGGACATAACTACGAGCAGTACTTC | CAVGPGHNYEQYF | NA | NA | 13 | TRBJ2-7 | TRBV19
TGTGCCAGCAGCGCCTCCCCGCGGGAGGGCACAGATACGCAGTATTTT | CASSASPREGTDTQYF | TRBD2 | NA | 16 | TRBJ2-3 | TRBV5-4
TGTGCCAGCCTAGGCGTTGGCACGCGGCAAGATACGCAGTATTTT | CASLGVGTRQDTQYF | NA | NA | 15 | TRBJ2-3 | TRBV6-5
TGTGCCAGTAGTATAGCTCAGACCACAACTAATCAGCCCCAGCATTTT | CASSIAQTTTNQPQHF | NA | NA | 16 | TRBJ1-5 | TRBV19
TGTGCCATCAGCGGAAGCCCAGGCCAAAAAGGGGTTCAAGAGACCCAGTACTTC | CAISGSPGQKGVQETQYF | NA | NA | 18 | TRBJ2-5 | TRBV10-3
TGCGCCAGCAGCCAAGATAAAGGAATCTACTCTGGGGCCAACGTCCTGACTTTC | CASSQDKGIYSGANVLTF | NA | NA | 18 | TRBJ2-6 | TRBV4-1
TGTGCCAGCAGCCCAACAGGGGGACAGGGTGGGGGCTACACCTTC | CASSPTGGQGGGYTF | TRBD1 | NA | 15 | TRBJ1-2 | TRBV7-2
TGTGCCAGCAGTGTCGGGACAGTACTCTACAATGAGCAGTTCTTC | CASSVGTVLYNEQFF | TRBD1 | few | 15 | TRBJ2-1 | TRBV11-3
TGTGCCAGCAGTGGCGGGGGAGAAGATACGCAGTATTTT | CASSGGGEDTQYF | TRBD2 | NA | 13 | TRBJ2-3 | TRBV6-4
TGTGCCAGTAGAGCCCAGGGGACAGGGGATGGCTACACCTTC | CASRAQGTGDGYTF | TRBD1 | few | 14 | TRBJ1-2 | TRBV19
TGTGCCAGCTCGCCGACAGATAGCAATCAGCCCCAGCATTTT | CASSPTDSNQPQHF | NA | NA | 14 | TRBJ1-5 | TRBV18
TGTGCCAGCAGTGAGCGGGAGCCAGAAGAGACCCAGTACTTC | CASSEREPEETQYF | TRBD2 | NA | 14 | TRBJ2-5 | TRBV6-1
TGTGCCAGCAGCGCGACAGTCCGAAGGATCTTC | CASSATVRRIF | NA | few | 11 | TRBJ2-1 | TRBV11-2
TGCAGCGTTGCGATGTGGGGACCCGATGGCTACACCTTC | CSVAMWGPDGYTF | NA | NA | 13 | TRBJ1-2 | TRBV29-1
TGTGCCAGCAGTTTAGAGACAGGGAGGTACAATGAGCAGTTCTTC | CASSLETGRYNEQFF | NA | NA | 15 | TRBJ2-1 | TRBV27
TGTGCCAGCAGCTTGGCCAGGGGGAGGGACTGGAACACTGAAGCTTTCTTT | CASSLARGRDWNTEAFF | TRBD1 | NA | 17 | TRBJ1-1 | TRBV5-8
TGCAGCGTTGGGGACAGGTCTTGGGGCTACACCTTC | CSVGDRSWGYTF | TRBD1 | NA | 12 | TRBJ1-2 | TRBV29-1